A selection of T cell receptor beta chains follows, all from one sample in a study of PD-1 blockade in classical Hodgkin lymphoma. This table comes from immunoSEQ multiplex PCR, and its TCRdb copy is limited to in-frame clones, with some not included. The sample has over 35,000 clones, about three quarters seen once; the top ten hold about a tenth. Sequenced material: peripheral blood mononuclear cells (PBMCs), taken at baseline. The receptors were gathered from a human donor with classical Hodgkin lymphoma. CDR3s include the opening cysteine and the closing phenylalanine or tryptophan. Each record gives: D gene, V gene, CDR3 protein. D genes are given only for firm matches.

D gene: -
V gene: TRBV7-3
CDR3 protein: CASSPTGLQETQYF

D gene: TRBD1
V gene: TRBV9
CDR3 protein: CASSTTGGHYGYTF

D gene: -
V gene: TRBV9
CDR3 protein: CASSVGRTLAYEQYF

D gene: -
V gene: TRBV9
CDR3 protein: CASSTQVGNTEAFF

D gene: TRBD2
V gene: TRBV6-1
CDR3 protein: CASGIAGGTYEQYF

D gene: -
V gene: TRBV6-5
CDR3 protein: CASSYQGSHSPLHF

D gene: TRBD1
V gene: TRBV6-5
CDR3 protein: CASSLSGTARVQQYF

D gene: -
V gene: TRBV4-1
CDR3 protein: CASSHRNYDEQYF

D gene: -
V gene: TRBV7-9
CDR3 protein: CASGPGISYNEQFF

D gene: -
V gene: TRBV5-1
CDR3 protein: CASSFRSRTVSYEQYF

D gene: -
V gene: TRBV2
CDR3 protein: CAARDNLEQYF

D gene: -
V gene: TRBV7-9
CDR3 protein: CASSPQGGAQETQYF

D gene: -
V gene: TRBV6-5
CDR3 protein: CASSYSANQPQHF

D gene: -
V gene: TRBV14
CDR3 protein: CASSQWDTQETQYF

D gene: -
V gene: TRBV20-1
CDR3 protein: CSARVGVTQYF

D gene: -
V gene: TRBV5-4
CDR3 protein: CASSPVGSYNEQFF